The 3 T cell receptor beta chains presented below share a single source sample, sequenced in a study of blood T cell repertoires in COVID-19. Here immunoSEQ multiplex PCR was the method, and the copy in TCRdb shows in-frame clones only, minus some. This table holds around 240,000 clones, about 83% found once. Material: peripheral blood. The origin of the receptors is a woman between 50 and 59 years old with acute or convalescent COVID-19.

The CDR3 DNA follows: TGTGCCAGCAGCCCAAGAGGACTAGCGGGAGAGGAGCAGTTCTTC. It is translated as CASSPRGLAGEEQFF. This sequence joins TRBV7-8 and TRBJ2-1, with 13 bases aligning to TRBD2. Trimming cost V 5 bases and J 10 bases; bases outside gene matches: 8. The CDR3 is 15 residues long. Germline values: CDR1 SGHVS, CDR2 FQNEAQ.

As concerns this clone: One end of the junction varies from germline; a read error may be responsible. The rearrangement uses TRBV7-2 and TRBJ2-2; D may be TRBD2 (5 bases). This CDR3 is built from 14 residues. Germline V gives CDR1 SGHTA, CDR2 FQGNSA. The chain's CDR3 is CASSSFLSTGKLFF. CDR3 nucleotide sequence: TGTGCCAGCAGCTCGTTCTTATCGACCGGGAAGCTGTTTTTT.

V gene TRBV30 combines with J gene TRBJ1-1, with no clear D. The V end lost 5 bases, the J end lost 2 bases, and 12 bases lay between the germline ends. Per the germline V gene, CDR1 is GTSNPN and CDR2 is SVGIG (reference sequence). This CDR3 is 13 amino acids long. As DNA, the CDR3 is TGTGCCTGGGAGAGGGTTTCTAACACTGAAGCTTTCTTT. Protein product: CAWERVSNTEAFF.